This is a list of T cell receptor beta chains from one sample in a study of regulatory T cells in long-lasting Graves disease. TCRdb re-called the multiplex PCR reads with MiXCR, one entry per CDR3 protein. Of around 480,000 distinct CDR3 sequences listed, 15% to 20% are singletons. This sample also appeared in a second study, on T cells in Graves' hyperthyroidism and ophthalmopathy.

The source was peripheral blood mononuclear cells (PBMCs), collected at new diagnosis, from a patient treated with antithyroid drugs. These receptors were taken from a woman aged 35-65 years with Graves disease. The CDR3 runs from the conserved cysteine through the conserved F or W. The D gene is left open where the match is weak. The size entry is marked missing in some rows and otherwise reads once, few, many or a size class.

abundance | j_gene | d_gene | len | v_gene | CDR3aa | CDR3nt
few | TRBJ1-2 | . | 14 | TRBV6-1 | CASSEVRANYGYTF | TGTGCCAGCAGTGAGGTCAGAGCTAACTATGGCTACACCTTC
. | TRBJ2-1 | TRBD2 | 13 | TRBV7-9 | CASSLVAGTEQFF | TGTGCCAGCAGCTTAGTAGCGGGGACGGAGCAGTTCTTC
many | TRBJ1-4 | . | 17 | TRBV3-1 | CASSQDLVGASNEKLFF | TGTGCCAGCAGCCAAGATCTTGTTGGGGCGTCTAATGAAAAACTGTTTTTT
few | TRBJ1-1 | TRBD1 | 12 | TRBV12-3/TRBV12-4 | CASSITDREAFF | TGTGCCAGCAGTATTACGGACAGGGAAGCTTTCTTT
many | TRBJ2-3 | TRBD2 | 16 | TRBV12-3/TRBV12-4 | CASRALAGAGTDTQYF | TGTGCCAGCAGGGCTCTAGCGGGGGCCGGCACAGATACGCAGTATTTT
. | TRBJ2-5 | . | 12 | TRBV6-1 | CASGGQQEIQYF | TGTGCCAGCGGTGGGCAACAAGAGATCCAGTACTTC
few | TRBJ1-1 | . | 15 | TRBV6-1 | CASSPPPSRNTEAFF | TGTGCCAGCAGCCCCCCCCCCTCGAGGAACACTGAAGCTTTCTTT
many | TRBJ1-1 | TRBD1 | 14 | TRBV27 | CASSTQTGVTEAFF | TGTGCCAGCAGCACTCAAACAGGGGTGACTGAAGCTTTCTTT
few | TRBJ2-7 | . | 15 | TRBV18 | CASSPGGTASYEQYF | TGTGCCAGCTCACCAGGAGGGACAGCATCCTACGAGCAGTACTTC
few | TRBJ2-3 | . | 13 | TRBV5-1 | CASRTASADTQYF | TGCGCCAGCAGGACGGCTAGCGCAGATACGCAGTATTTT
many | TRBJ2-1 | . | 11 | TRBV30 | CAWRDPVRQFF | TGTGCCTGGAGGGACCCCGTCAGGCAGTTCTTC
. | TRBJ2-5 | TRBD2 | 18 | TRBV4-1 | CASSQDVLAGGQRETQYF | TGCGCCAGCAGCCAAGATGTACTAGCGGGGGGGCAGAGAGAGACCCAGTACTTC
many | TRBJ1-2 | . | 14 | TRBV28 | CASSLVQANYGYTF | TGTGCCAGCAGTTTAGTACAGGCGAACTATGGCTACACCTTC
many | TRBJ2-2 | . | 16 | TRBV2 | CASSERRGLSAGELFF | TGTGCCAGCAGTGAGAGGCGGGGGCTTTCCGCCGGGGAGCTGTTTTTT
many | TRBJ2-3 | . | 18 | TRBV11-2 | CASSIQGTSGASTDTQYF | TGTGCCAGCAGCATCCAGGGGACGAGCGGGGCGAGCACAGATACGCAGTATTTT